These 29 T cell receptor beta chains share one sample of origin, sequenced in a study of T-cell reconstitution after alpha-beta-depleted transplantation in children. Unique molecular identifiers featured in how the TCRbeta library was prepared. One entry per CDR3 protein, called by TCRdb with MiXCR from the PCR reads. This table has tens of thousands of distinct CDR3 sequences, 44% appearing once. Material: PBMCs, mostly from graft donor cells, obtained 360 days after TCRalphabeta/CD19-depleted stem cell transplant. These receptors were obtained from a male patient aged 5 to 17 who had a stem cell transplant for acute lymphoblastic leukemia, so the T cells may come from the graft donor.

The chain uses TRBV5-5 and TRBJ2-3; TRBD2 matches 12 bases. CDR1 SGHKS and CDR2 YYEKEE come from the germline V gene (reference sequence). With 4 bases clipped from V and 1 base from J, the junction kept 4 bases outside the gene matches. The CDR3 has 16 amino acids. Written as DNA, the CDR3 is TGTGCCAGCAGCCAGGGACTAGCGGGTGGCACAGATACGCAGTATTTT. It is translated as CASSQGLAGGTDTQYF. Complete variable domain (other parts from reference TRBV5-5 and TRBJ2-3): DAGVTQSPTHLIKTRGQQVTLRCSPISGHKSVSWYQQVLGQGPQFIFQYYEKEERGRGNFPDRFSARQFPNYSSELNVNALLLGDSALYLCASSQGLAGGTDTQYFGPGTRLTVL.

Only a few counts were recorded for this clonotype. The CDR3, as DNA: TGCAGTGCTAGCGGTAGAGGGACCGGGACTGAAGCTTTCTTT. It is translated as CSASGRGTGTEAFF. This chain links TRBV20-1 with TRBJ1-1; weak D call: TRBD1 (5 bases). The germline V gene encodes CDR1 DFQATT and CDR2 SNEGSKA (reference sequence). The CDR3 loop spans 14 amino acids. Trimming removed 3 bases at V and 5 bases at J, with 16 bases between.

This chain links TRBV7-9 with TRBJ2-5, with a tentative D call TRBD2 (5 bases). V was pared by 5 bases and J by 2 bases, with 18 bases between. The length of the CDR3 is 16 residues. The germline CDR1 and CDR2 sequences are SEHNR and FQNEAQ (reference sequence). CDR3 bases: TGTGCCAGCAGCCCCCAACTAGGACGGGGACAAGAGACCCAGTACTTC. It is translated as CASSPQLGRGQETQYF.

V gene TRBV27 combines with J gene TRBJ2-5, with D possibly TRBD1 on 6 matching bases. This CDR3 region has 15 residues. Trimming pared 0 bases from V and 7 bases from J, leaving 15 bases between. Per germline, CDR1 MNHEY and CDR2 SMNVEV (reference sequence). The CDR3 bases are TGTGCCAGCAGTTTATCCAGGGGTTTCACTAGGACCCAGTACTTC. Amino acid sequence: CASSLSRGFTRTQYF.

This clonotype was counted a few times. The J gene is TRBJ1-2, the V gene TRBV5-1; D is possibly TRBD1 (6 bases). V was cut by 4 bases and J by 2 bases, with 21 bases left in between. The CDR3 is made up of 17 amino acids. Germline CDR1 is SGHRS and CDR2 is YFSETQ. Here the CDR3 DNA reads TGCGCCAGCAGCCCCAGTAGCAGACAGGACCCCAACTATGGCTACACCTTC. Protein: CASSPSSRQDPNYGYTF.

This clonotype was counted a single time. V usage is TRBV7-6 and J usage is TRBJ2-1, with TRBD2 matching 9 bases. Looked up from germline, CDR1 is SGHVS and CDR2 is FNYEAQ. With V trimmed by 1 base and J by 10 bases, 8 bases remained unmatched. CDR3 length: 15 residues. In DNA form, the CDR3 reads TGTGCCAGCAGCTTAGAAATAGCGGGAGTTCGGGAGCAGTTCTTC. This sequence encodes CASSLEIAGVREQFF.

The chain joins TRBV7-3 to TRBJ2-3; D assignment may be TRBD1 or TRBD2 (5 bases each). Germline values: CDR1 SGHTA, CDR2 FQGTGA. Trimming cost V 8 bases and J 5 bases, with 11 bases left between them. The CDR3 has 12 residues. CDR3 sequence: CASGTGLDTQYF. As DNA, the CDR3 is TGTGCCAGCGGGACCGGCTTAGATACGCAGTATTTT.

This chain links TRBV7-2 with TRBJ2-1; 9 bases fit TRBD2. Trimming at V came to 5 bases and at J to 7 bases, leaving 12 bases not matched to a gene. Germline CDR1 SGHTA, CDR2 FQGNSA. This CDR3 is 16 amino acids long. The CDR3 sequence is CASSPGLALPRNEQFF. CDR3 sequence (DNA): TGTGCCAGCAGCCCCGGACTAGCGTTACCCCGGAATGAGCAGTTCTTC.

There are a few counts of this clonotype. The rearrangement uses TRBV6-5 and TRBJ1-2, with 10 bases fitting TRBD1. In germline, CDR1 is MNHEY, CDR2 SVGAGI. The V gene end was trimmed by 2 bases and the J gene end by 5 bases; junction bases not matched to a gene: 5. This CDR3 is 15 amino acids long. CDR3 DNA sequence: TGTGCCAGCAGTTACCTGGACAGGGGGTCTTATGGCTACACCTTC. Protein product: CASSYLDRGSYGYTF.

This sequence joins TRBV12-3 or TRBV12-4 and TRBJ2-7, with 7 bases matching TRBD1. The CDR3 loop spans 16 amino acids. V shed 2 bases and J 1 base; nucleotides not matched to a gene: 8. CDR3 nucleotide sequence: TGTGCCAGCAGTTTACTGAGTGGGGACAGTTCCTACGAGCAGTACTTC. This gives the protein CASSLLSGDSSYEQYF.

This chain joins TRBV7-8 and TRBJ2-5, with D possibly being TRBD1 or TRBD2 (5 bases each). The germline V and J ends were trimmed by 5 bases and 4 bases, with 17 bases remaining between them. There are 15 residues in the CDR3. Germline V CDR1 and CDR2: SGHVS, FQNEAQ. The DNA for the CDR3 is TGTGCCAGCAGCCCATGGGACGGACACGGAGAGACCCAGTACTTC. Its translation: CASSPWDGHGETQYF.

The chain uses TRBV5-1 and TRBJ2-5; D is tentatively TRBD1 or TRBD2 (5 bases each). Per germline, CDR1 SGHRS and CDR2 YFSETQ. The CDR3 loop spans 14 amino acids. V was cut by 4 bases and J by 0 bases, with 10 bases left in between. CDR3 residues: CASSTRGDQETQYF. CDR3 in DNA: TGCGCCAGCAGCACCAGAGGGGACCAAGAGACCCAGTACTTC. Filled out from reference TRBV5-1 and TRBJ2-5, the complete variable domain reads KAGVTQTPRYLIKTRGQQVTLSCSPISGHRSVSWYQQTPGQGLQFLFEYFSETQRNKGNFPGRFSGRQFSNSRSEMNVSTLELGDSALYLCASSTRGDQETQYFGPGTRLLVL.

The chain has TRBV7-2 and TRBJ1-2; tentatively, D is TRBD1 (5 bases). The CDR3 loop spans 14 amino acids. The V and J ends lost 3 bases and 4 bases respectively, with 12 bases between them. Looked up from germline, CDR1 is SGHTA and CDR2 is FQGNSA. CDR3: CASSFSGLSYGYTF. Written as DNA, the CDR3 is TGTGCCAGCAGCTTCTCAGGGTTGAGCTATGGCTACACCTTC.

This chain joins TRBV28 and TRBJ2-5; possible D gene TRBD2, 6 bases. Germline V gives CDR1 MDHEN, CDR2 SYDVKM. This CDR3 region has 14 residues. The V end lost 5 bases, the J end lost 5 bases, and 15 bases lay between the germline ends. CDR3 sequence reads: CASSRRDSRETQYF. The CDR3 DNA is TGTGCCAGCAGTCGTCGGGACTCGAGGGAGACCCAGTACTTC.

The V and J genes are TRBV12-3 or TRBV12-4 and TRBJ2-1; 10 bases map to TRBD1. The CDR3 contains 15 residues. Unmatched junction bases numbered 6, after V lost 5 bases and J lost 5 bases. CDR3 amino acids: CASSPPTGGHNEQFF. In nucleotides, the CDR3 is TGTGCCAGCAGTCCACCGACAGGGGGCCACAATGAGCAGTTCTTC.

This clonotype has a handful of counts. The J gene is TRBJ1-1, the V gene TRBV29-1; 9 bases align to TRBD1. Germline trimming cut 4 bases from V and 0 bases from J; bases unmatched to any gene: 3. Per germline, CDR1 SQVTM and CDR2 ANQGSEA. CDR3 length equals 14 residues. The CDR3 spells CSVGQGGVNTEAFF. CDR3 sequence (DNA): TGCAGCGTTGGACAGGGGGGGGTGAACACTGAAGCTTTCTTT.

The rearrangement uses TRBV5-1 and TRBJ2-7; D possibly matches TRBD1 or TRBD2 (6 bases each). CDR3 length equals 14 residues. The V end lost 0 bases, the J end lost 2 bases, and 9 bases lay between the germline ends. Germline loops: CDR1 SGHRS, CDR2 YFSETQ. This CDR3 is CASSLGGGTYEQYF. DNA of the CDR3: TGCGCCAGCAGCTTGGGAGGGGGGACCTACGAGCAGTACTTC.

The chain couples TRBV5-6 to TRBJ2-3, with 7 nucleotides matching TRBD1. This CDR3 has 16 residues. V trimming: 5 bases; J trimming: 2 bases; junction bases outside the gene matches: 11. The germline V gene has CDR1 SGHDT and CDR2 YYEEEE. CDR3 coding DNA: TGTGCCAGCAGTAATACCAGGGACAGCTTCACAGATACGCAGTATTTT. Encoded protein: CASSNTRDSFTDTQYF.

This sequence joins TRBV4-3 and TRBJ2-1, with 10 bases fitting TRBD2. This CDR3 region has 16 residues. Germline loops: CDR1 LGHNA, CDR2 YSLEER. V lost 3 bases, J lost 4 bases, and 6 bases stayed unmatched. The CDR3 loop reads CASSQHLAGAYNEQFF. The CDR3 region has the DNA TGCGCCAGCAGCCAGCACCTAGCGGGGGCTTACAATGAGCAGTTCTTC.

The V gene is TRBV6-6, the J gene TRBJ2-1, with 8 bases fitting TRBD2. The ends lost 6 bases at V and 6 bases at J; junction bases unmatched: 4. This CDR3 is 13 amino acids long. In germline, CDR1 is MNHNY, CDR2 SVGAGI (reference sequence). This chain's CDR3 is CASREREINEQFF. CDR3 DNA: TGTGCCAGCAGGGAGCGGGAGATCAATGAGCAGTTCTTC.

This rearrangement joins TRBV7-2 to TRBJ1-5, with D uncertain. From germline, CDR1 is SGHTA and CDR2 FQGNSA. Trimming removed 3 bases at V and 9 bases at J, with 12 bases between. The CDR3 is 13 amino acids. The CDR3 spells CASSFRRMRPQHF. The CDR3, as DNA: TGTGCCAGCAGCTTCCGACGAATGAGGCCCCAGCATTTT.

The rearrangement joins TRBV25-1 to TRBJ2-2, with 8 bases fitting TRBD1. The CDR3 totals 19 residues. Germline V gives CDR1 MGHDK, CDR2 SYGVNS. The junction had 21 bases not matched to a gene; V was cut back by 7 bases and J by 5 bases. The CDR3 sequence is CASINLDRELSGGTGELFF. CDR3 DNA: TGTGCCAGCATCAACCTGGACAGGGAATTGTCGGGTGGTACCGGGGAGCTGTTTTTT.

The CDR3 DNA reads TGTGCCAGCAGTTTCCCCGGGGGGGCCTCGAATGAGCAGTTCTTC. It is translated as CASSFPGGASNEQFF. This sequence joins TRBV12-3 or TRBV12-4 and TRBJ2-1; 8 nucleotides line up with TRBD2. The length of the CDR3 is 15 residues. Losses at the gene ends were 3 bases for V and 7 bases for J; bases not matched to a gene: 8.

The CDR3 coding sequence is TGCAGTGCTAGAGTAGCGGGAGTTGAAGAGACCCAGTACTTC. Encoded protein: CSARVAGVEETQYF. The chain is built from TRBV20-1 and TRBJ2-5; TRBD2 matches 9 bases. The junction had 3 bases not matched to a gene; V was cut back by 1 base and J by 3 bases. Germline-derived CDR1 and CDR2 are DFQATT and SNEGSKA (reference sequence). The CDR3 runs 14 residues.

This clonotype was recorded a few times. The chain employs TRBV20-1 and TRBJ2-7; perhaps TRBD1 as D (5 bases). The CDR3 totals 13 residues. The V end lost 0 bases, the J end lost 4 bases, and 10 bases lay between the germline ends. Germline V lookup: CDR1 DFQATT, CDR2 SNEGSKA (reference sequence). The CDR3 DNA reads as TGCAGTGCTAGAGAGACAGCTGTATACGAGCAGTACTTC. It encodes CSARETAVYEQYF.

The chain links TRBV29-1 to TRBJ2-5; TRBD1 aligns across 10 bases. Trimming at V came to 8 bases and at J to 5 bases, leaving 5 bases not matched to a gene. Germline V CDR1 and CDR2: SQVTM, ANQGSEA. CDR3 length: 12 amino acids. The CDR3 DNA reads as TGCAGCCAGGGACAGGGGAGGGAGACCCAGTACTTC. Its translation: CSQGQGRETQYF.

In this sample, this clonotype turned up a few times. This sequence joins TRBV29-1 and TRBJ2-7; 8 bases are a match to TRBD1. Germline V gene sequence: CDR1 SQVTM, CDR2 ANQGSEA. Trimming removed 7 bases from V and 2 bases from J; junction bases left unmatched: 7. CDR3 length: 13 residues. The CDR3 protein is CSAMRQGPYEQYF. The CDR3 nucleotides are TGCAGCGCTATGAGACAGGGGCCCTACGAGCAGTACTTC.

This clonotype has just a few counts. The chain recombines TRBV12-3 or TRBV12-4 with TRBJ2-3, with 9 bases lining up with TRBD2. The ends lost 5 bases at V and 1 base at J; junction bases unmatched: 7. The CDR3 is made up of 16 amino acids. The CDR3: CASSTVAGVGTDTQYF. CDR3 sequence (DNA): TGTGCCAGCAGTACCGTAGCGGGAGTTGGCACAGATACGCAGTATTTT.

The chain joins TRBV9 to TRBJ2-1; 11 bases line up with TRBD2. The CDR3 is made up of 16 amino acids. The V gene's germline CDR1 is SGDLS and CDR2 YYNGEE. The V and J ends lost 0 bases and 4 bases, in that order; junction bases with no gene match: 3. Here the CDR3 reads CASSVDGTSGYNEQFF. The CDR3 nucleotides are TGTGCCAGCAGCGTAGATGGGACTAGCGGTTACAATGAGCAGTTCTTC.